This T cell receptor (beta chain) was observed in a study of beta chain features in type 1 diabetes. The entirety of the isolated RNA underwent reverse transcription, so expressed TCRB transcripts were sequenced. The table came from immunoSEQ multiplex PCR; TCRdb's copy has only in-frame clones and leaves some out. The sample has 200,000 to 300,000 clones, less than 35% seen once. Comment on this clone: The antigen is unknown.

General study findings and limits: Junctions at VDJ sites from type 1 diabetes patients had fewer insertions and more deletions.

Purities in excess of 95% were seen in all sorted populations. The receptor's source is a man aged 25 to 40 in good health. The sequencing input was central memory CD4+ T cells from blood.

The CDR3 loop reads CAISLGFGGGGYEQYF. The CDR3 DNA reads TGTGCCATCAGTTTGGGTTTCGGAGGGGGCGGCTACGAGCAGTACTTC. The rearrangement joins TRBV10-3 to TRBJ2-7, with D maybe TRBD1 (7 bases). Germline V gene lookup returns CDR1 ENHRY and CDR2 SYGVKD. V gave up 5 bases and J gave up 3 bases, with 20 bases separating them. This CDR3 spans 16 amino acids.